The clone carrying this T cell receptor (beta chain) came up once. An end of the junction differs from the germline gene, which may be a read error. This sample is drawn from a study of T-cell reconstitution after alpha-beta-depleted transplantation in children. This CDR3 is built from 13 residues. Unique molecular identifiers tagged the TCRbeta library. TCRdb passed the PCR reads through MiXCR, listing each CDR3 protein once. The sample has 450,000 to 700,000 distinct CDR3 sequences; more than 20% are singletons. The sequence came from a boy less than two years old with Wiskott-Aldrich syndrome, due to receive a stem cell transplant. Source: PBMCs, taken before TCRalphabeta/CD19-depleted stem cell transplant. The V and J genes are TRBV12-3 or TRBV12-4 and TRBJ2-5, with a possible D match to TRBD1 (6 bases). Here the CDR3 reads CASNGGPQETQHF. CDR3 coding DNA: TGTGCCAGCAATGGGGGCCCCCAAGAGACCCAGCACTTC.